This is a list of T cell receptor beta chains from one sample in a study of regulatory T cells in long-lasting Graves disease. TCRdb itself ran the multiplex PCR reads through MiXCR, one entry per CDR3 protein. The sample holds some 330,000 distinct CDR3 sequences, 12% seen once. These records were also assigned to another study, of T cells in Graves' hyperthyroidism and ophthalmopathy.

This specimen was peripheral blood mononuclear cells (PBMCs), taken at new diagnosis, from a patient treated with antithyroid drugs. These receptors were obtained from a young woman with Graves disease. The CDR3 runs from the conserved cysteine through the conserved F or W. A D gene is named only where the DNA matches it firmly. Size is omitted from some rows. Given values are once, few, many or a class for expanded clones.

clone size	J gene	D gene	V gene	CDR3 protein	CDR3 DNA
many	TRBJ1-5	TRBD1	TRBV6-1	CASSLTGAHSNQPQHF	TGTGCCAGCAGCCTGACAGGGGCCCATAGCAATCAGCCCCAGCATTTT
NA	TRBJ2-1	NA	TRBV5-6	CASSLGVRIDEQFF	TGTGCCAGCAGTCTGGGGGTACGCATAGATGAGCAGTTCTTC
many	TRBJ2-7	NA	TRBV3-1	CASSQVQGPYEQYF	TGTGCCAGCAGCCAAGTACAGGGCCCCTACGAGCAGTACTTC
many	TRBJ1-5	TRBD1	TRBV12-5	CASRTGGREPQHF	TGTGCTAGTCGTACAGGGGGCCGGGAGCCCCAGCATTTT
NA	TRBJ2-7	NA	TRBV6-9	CASSYRQAYEQYF	TGTGCCAGCAGTTACAGACAGGCCTACGAGCAGTACTTC
few	TRBJ2-5	TRBD1	TRBV18	CASSPPGQQETQYF	TGTGCCAGCTCACCACCGGGACAGCAAGAGACCCAGTACTTC
many	TRBJ1-2	NA	TRBV12-3/TRBV12-4	CASSLIGTLGSNYGYTF	TGTGCCAGCAGTTTAATCGGGACCCTGGGGAGTAATTATGGCTACACCTTC
many	TRBJ2-1	NA	TRBV3-1	CASSQRRLSTGEMYNEQFF	TGTGCCAGCAGCCAACGCCGCCTATCTACCGGGGAAATGTACAATGAGCAGTTCTTC
many	TRBJ2-3	TRBD2	TRBV28	CASSFSGLAGGTLADTQYF	TGTGCCAGCAGTTTCTCAGGGCTAGCGGGGGGAACTCTAGCAGATACGCAGTATTTT
many	TRBJ2-1	TRBD1	TRBV28	CASEKPGQVSGYLFSDLQFF	TGTGCCAGCGAGAAGCCGGGACAGGTCTCCGGGTATCTCTTTTCCGACCTGCAGTTCTTC
NA	TRBJ1-2	TRBD1	TRBV19	CAIPGQGDGGYTF	TGTGCCATTCCGGGACAGGGAGACGGTGGCTACACCTTC
many	TRBJ1-6	NA	TRBV2	CASLGSSPLHF	TGTGCCAGCTTGGGGTCTTCACCCCTCCACTTT
NA	TRBJ1-2	NA	TRBV4-3	CASTLYGSDYGYTF	TGCGCCAGCACCCTCTACGGAAGCGACTATGGCTACACCTTC
many	TRBJ2-1	TRBD2	TRBV7-9	CASSLEWTSGRTWNEQFF	TGTGCCAGCAGCTTAGAATGGACTAGCGGGAGAACGTGGAATGAGCAGTTCTTC
once	TRBJ2-7	NA	TRBV27	CASRPAGPAHRYEQYF	TGTGCCAGCAGACCGGCGGGACCAGCACACCGATACGAGCAGTACTTC